Shown below are 27 T cell receptor beta chains from a single sample sequenced in a study of OX40 agonist ivuxolimab in advanced cancers. The data were produced by immunoSEQ multiplex PCR, yet TCRdb's version contains in-frame clones alone and is incomplete. The table lists under 70,000 clones, under 95% of them singletons, with approximately 0.64% in the top ten. The input for sequencing was CD4+ or CD8+ T cells sorted from blood, taken in a trial of the OX40 agonist ivuxolimab. The receptors here all came from an adult with an advanced solid tumor such as melanoma, head and neck, liver or kidney cancer.

This clone has a single count. This chain uses TRBV6-4 with TRBJ1-4; TRBD1 aligns across 8 bases. Germline V CDR1 and CDR2: MRHNA, SNTAGT. This CDR3 region has 16 residues. The junction had 8 bases not matched to a gene; V was cut back by 3 bases and J by 5 bases. CDR3 in DNA: TGTGCCAGCAGTGAGAGGCCAGGGGGCGGGAATGAAAAACTGTTTTTT. Protein: CASSERPGGGNEKLFF.

This chain connects TRBV5-6 to TRBJ1-6; no definite D call. CDR3 length: 15 residues. Trimming left V 4 bases short and J 5 bases short, with 13 bases between. The germline V gene encodes CDR1 SGHDT and CDR2 YYEEEE. The CDR3 coding sequence is TGTGCCAGCAGCCCACAGAGGGCCAATAATTCACCCCTCCACTTT. Amino acids: CASSPQRANNSPLHF.

V gene TRBV19 combines with J gene TRBJ2-5, with TRBD2 matching 12 bases. The CDR3 is 15 residues long. The germline gives CDR1 LNHDA, CDR2 SQIVND (reference sequence). Unmatched junction bases numbered 6, after V lost 5 bases and J lost 5 bases. CDR3 residues: CASSYLAGGGETQYF. The CDR3 DNA reads as TGTGCCAGTAGTTATCTAGCGGGAGGGGGGGAGACCCAGTACTTC.

The chain recombines TRBV9 with TRBJ2-2, with D maybe TRBD2 (6 bases). This CDR3 is built from 12 residues. The V and J ends lost 4 bases and 7 bases respectively, with 8 bases between them. Per the germline V gene, CDR1 is SGDLS and CDR2 is YYNGEE. The CDR3 is CASSRGNGELFF. CDR3 DNA sequence: TGTGCCAGCAGCCGGGGGAACGGGGAGCTGTTTTTT.

This chain links TRBV6-5 with TRBJ1-6; tentatively, D is TRBD1 (5 bases). Germline lookup yields CDR1 MNHEY and CDR2 SVGAGI. The CDR3 is 15 residues long. V lost 1 base to trimming and J lost 6 bases, with 10 bases between them. DNA for the CDR3: TGTGCCAGCAGTTACTTCCAGGGTCGTAATTCACCCCTCCACTTT. Residues: CASSYFQGRNSPLHF.

This sequence joins TRBV5-6 and TRBJ1-5; D gene uncertain. The CDR3 extends over 14 amino acids. Germline CDR1 is SGHDT and CDR2 is YYEEEE. Trimming pared 0 bases from V and 1 base from J, leaving 5 bases between. Here the CDR3 DNA reads TGTGCCAGCAGCTTGGGCCTAAGCAATCAGCCCCAGCATTTT. It encodes CASSLGLSNQPQHF.

The chain joins TRBV6-6 to TRBJ1-5; D unresolved. V shed 7 bases and J shed 0 bases, with 16 bases lying between them. The CDR3 is 16 amino acids. CDR1 is MNHNY and CDR2 is SVGAGI in the germline V gene (reference sequence). The CDR3 is CASIADGRYSNQPQHF. DNA of the CDR3: TGTGCCAGCATCGCCGATGGACGGTATAGCAATCAGCCCCAGCATTTT.

This chain joins TRBV13 and TRBJ2-1, with 7 bases identical to TRBD2. This CDR3 is built from 15 residues. The V gene's germline CDR1 is PRHDT and CDR2 FYEKMQ (reference sequence). The V gene end was trimmed by 5 bases and the J gene end by 8 bases; junction bases not matched to a gene: 12. CDR3 sequence reads: CASSPERGVVDEQFF. CDR3 sequence (DNA): TGTGCCAGCAGCCCCGAACGGGGGGTCGTTGATGAGCAGTTCTTC. Based on the CDR3 plus reference TRBV13 and TRBJ2-1, the full variable domain is AAGVIQSPRHLIKEKRETATLKCYPIPRHDTVYWYQQGPGQDPQFLISFYEKMQSDKGSIPDRFSAQQFSDYHSELNMSSLELGDSALYFCASSPERGVVDEQFFGPGTRLTVL.

This clone was observed once. The chain couples TRBV6-6 to TRBJ2-7, with D possibly matching TRBD2 (6 bases). This CDR3 has 16 residues. Germline V gene sequence: CDR1 MNHNY, CDR2 SVGAGI (reference sequence). Deletions cut 4 bases from V and 0 bases from J, with 16 bases between. The CDR3 sequence: CASSSGLLRDSYEQYF. The DNA of the CDR3 is TGTGCCAGCAGTTCGGGACTTCTTAGGGACTCCTACGAGCAGTACTTC.

The chain combines TRBV6-5 with TRBJ2-2; TRBD2 matches at 8 bases. Germline V gives CDR1 MNHEY, CDR2 SVGAGI. The CDR3 extends over 14 amino acids. Losses at the gene ends were 8 bases for V and 3 bases for J; bases not matched to a gene: 5. The CDR3: CASGAGADTGELFF. The CDR3 bases are TGTGCCAGCGGAGCGGGAGCGGACACCGGGGAGCTGTTTTTT.

The chain combines TRBV19 with TRBJ1-2; possibly TRBD1 for D (6 bases). There are 15 residues in the CDR3. Trimming pared 2 bases from V and 2 bases from J, leaving 12 bases between. CDR1 and CDR2 (germline): LNHDA, SQIVND (reference sequence). The CDR3 region is CASSIKGGKNYGYTF. In nucleotides, the CDR3 is TGTGCCAGTAGTATAAAAGGGGGAAAGAACTATGGCTACACCTTC.

The chain carries TRBV19 and TRBJ1-3; a possible D gene is TRBD1 (5 bases). The length of the CDR3 is 16 residues. V lost 10 bases and J lost 0, with 19 bases in between. Germline assignment: CDR1 LNHDA and CDR2 SQIVND (reference sequence). CDR3 residues: CATRDRSGPSGNTIYF. CDR3 bases: TGTGCCACCAGGGACCGCTCAGGACCCTCTGGAAACACCATATATTTT. The whole variable domain, remainder taken from reference TRBV19 and TRBJ1-3, is DGGITQSPKYLFRKEGQNVTLSCEQNLNHDAMYWYRQDPGQGLRLIYYSQIVNDFQKGDIAEGYSVSREKKESFPLTVTSAQKNPTAFYLCATRDRSGPSGNTIYFGEGSWLTVV.

The genes are TRBV7-8 and TRBJ2-1; 14 bases agree with TRBD2. The V segment lost 4 bases and the J segment 8 bases; nucleotides outside the gene matches: 4. Per germline, CDR1 SGHVS and CDR2 FQNEAQ. The CDR3 has 15 residues. The CDR3 is CASSSTSGRGHEQFF. In DNA form, the CDR3 reads TGTGCCAGCAGCTCGACTAGCGGGAGGGGACATGAGCAGTTCTTC.

The genes are TRBV7-9 and TRBJ2-5, with D perhaps matching TRBD2 (6 bases). The CDR3 covers 13 residues. Trimming stripped 5 bases from V and 5 bases from J, with 12 bases between. Germline CDR1 reads SEHNR; CDR2 reads FQNEAQ (reference sequence). CDR3 residues: CASSHAGQETQYF. The CDR3 bases are TGTGCCAGCAGCCATGCGGGGCAGGAGACCCAGTACTTC.

The chain carries TRBV11-1 and TRBJ2-1; no clear D. The germline gives CDR1 SGHAT, CDR2 FQDESV (reference sequence). The CDR3 runs 15 residues. V lost 1 base and J lost 2, with 9 bases in between. This CDR3 reads CASSLDQGTYNEQFF. CDR3 nucleotide sequence: TGTGCCAGCAGCTTAGACCAAGGAACCTACAATGAGCAGTTCTTC.

The chain is built from TRBV19 and TRBJ1-5; 7 bases agree with TRBD1. CDR1 and CDR2 (germline): LNHDA, SQIVND (reference sequence). V lost 3 bases to trimming and J lost 5 bases; unmatched junction nucleotides: 7. CDR3 length: 15 amino acids. CDR3 bases: TGTGCCAGTAGTATTGAAGGGGGCGGAGATCAGCCCCAGCATTTT. Protein product: CASSIEGGGDQPQHF.

The V gene is TRBV27, the J gene TRBJ1-5; D uncertain. V was pared by 3 bases and J by 0 bases, with 9 bases between. The CDR3 extends over 15 amino acids. From germline, CDR1 is MNHEY and CDR2 SMNVEV (reference sequence). In nucleotides, the CDR3 is TGTGCCAGCAGTTTGGCACCAGATAGCAATCAGCCCCAGCATTTT. Its translation: CASSLAPDSNQPQHF.

The gene calls are TRBV6-1 and TRBJ2-2; D unresolved. The length of the CDR3 is 16 residues. The V and J ends lost 2 bases and 4 bases respectively, with 14 bases between them. CDR1 and CDR2 (germline): MNHNS, SASEGT. The CDR3 here is CASSERSQWVTGELFF. The CDR3 DNA is TGTGCCAGCAGTGAACGCAGTCAGTGGGTCACCGGGGAGCTGTTTTTT.

V and J are TRBV10-1 and TRBJ2-3, with 9 bases identical to TRBD2. Trimming removed 3 bases from V and 3 bases from J; junction bases left unmatched: 4. This CDR3 spans 15 amino acids. Per germline, CDR1 WNHNN and CDR2 SYGVQD (reference sequence). This chain's CDR3 is CASSDSGSVTDTQYF. The CDR3 nucleotides are TGCGCCAGCAGTGATAGCGGGAGCGTGACAGATACGCAGTATTTT.

The chain joins TRBV10-1 to TRBJ2-5; no reliable D call. The V gene lost 0 bases and the J gene lost 5 bases, with 4 bases spanning the gap. CDR3 length equals 12 residues. Per germline, CDR1 WNHNN and CDR2 SYGVQD (reference sequence). CDR3 coding DNA: TGCGCCAGCAGTGAGTCCGCGGAGACCCAGTACTTC. This translates into CASSESAETQYF.

The chain has TRBV5-6 and TRBJ1-5; TRBD1 matches 9 bases. Germline assignment: CDR1 SGHDT and CDR2 YYEEEE. V dropped 1 base and J dropped 5; count of bases not matched to a gene: 4. There are 15 residues in the CDR3. CDR3 nucleotide sequence: TGTGCCAGCAGCTTGTGGGACAGGGCCCATCAGCCCCAGCATTTT. Its translation is CASSLWDRAHQPQHF.

The V call is TRBV21-1, the J call TRBJ1-1. TRBV21-1 is deemed a pseudogene. CDR3 length: 15 residues. CDR3 region: CASSRIRALNTEAFF. The CDR3 region has the DNA TGTGCCAGCAGCAGAATCCGGGCTCTTAACACTGAAGCTTTCTTT.

This clone was seen a few times. This chain links TRBV5-1 with TRBJ1-1; D is undetermined. Trimming left V 0 bases short and J 5 bases short, with 8 bases between. CDR3 size: 13 residues. Looked up from germline, CDR1 is SGHRS and CDR2 is YFSETQ. The CDR3 coding sequence is TGCGCCAGCAGCTTGGTAGGAATGACTGAAGCTTTCTTT. Its protein is CASSLVGMTEAFF. Using reference TRBV5-1 and TRBJ1-1 for the parts outside the CDR3, the full variable domain is KAGVTQTPRYLIKTRGQQVTLSCSPISGHRSVSWYQQTPGQGLQFLFEYFSETQRNKGNFPGRFSGRQFSNSRSEMNVSTLELGDSALYLCASSLVGMTEAFFGQGTRLTVV.

The chain recombines TRBV21-1 with TRBJ1-4; the table's D gene call, TRBD1, was not cross checked with the DNA. TRBV21-1 is described as a pseudogene. This CDR3 region has 14 residues. As DNA, the CDR3 is TGTGCCAGCAGCAAAGACAGGGCGTGCGGAAAACTGTTTTTT. Amino acid sequence: CASSKDRACGKLFF.

CDR3 amino acids: CASRGTGNNEQFF. The CDR3 bases are TGTGCCAGCAGAGGGACAGGAAACAATGAGCAGTTCTTC. The chain uses TRBV28 and TRBJ2-1; 8 bases agree with TRBD1. Losses at the gene ends were 6 bases for V and 5 bases for J; bases not matched to a gene: 3. CDR1 and CDR2 (germline): MDHEN, SYDVKM. This CDR3 has 13 amino acids.

The chain recombines TRBV19 with TRBJ1-1, with 9 bases aligning to TRBD1. From germline, CDR1 is LNHDA and CDR2 SQIVND (reference sequence). The CDR3 runs 16 residues. Trimming took 9 bases from V and 4 from J; bases not matched to a gene: 15. DNA of the CDR3: TGTGCCAGCGGGAGGGGCTTGACAGGGGGATTCACTGAAGCTTTCTTT. It codes for CASGRGLTGGFTEAFF.

V and J are TRBV6-5 and TRBJ1-1; D unclear. CDR3 size: 13 residues. Germline CDR1 reads MNHEY; CDR2 reads SVGAGI. V lost 5 bases, J lost 5 bases, and 12 bases lay in between. The CDR3 loop reads CASSPAQRTEAFF. The CDR3 DNA reads as TGTGCCAGCAGTCCCGCCCAAAGAACTGAAGCTTTCTTT.